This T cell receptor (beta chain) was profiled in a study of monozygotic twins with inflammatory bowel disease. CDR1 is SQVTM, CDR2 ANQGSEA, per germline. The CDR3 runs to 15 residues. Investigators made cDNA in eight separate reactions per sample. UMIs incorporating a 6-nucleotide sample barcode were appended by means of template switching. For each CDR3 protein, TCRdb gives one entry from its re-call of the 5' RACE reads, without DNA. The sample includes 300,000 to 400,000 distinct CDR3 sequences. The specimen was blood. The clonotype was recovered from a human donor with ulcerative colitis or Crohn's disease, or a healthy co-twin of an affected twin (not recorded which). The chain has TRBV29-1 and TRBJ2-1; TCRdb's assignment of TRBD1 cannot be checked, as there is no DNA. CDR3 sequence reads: CSVEPRWAGHNEQFF.